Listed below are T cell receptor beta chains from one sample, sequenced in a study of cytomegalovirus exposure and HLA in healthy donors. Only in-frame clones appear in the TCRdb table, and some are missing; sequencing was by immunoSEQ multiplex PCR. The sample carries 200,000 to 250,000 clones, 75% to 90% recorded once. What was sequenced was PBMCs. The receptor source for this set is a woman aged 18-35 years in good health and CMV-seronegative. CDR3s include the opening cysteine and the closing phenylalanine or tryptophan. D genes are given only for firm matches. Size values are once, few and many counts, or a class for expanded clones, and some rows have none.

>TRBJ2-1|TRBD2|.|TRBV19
CASSMGGSSYNEQFF
TGTGCCAGTAGTATGGGGGGGAGCTCCTACAATGAGCAGTTCTTC
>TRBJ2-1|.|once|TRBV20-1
CSAQDSAKFF
TGCAGTGCCCAGGACTCTGCTAAATTCTTC
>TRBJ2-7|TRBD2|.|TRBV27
CASSSGTSDYEQYF
TGTGCCAGCAGTTCCGGGACTAGCGACTACGAGCAGTACTTC
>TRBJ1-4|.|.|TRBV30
CAWSVGDRENEKLFF
TGTGCCTGGAGTGTGGGTGACAGAGAGAATGAAAAACTGTTTTTT
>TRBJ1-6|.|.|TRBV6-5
CASKEGVNNSPLHF
TGTGCCAGCAAGGAGGGAGTGAATAATTCACCCCTCCACTTT
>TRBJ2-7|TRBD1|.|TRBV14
CASGGTGPYEQYF
TGTGCCAGCGGCGGGACAGGGCCCTACGAGCAGTACTTC
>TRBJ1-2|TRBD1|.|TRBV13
CASSSGQGDYGYTF
TGTGCCAGCAGCTCTGGACAGGGAGACTATGGCTACACCTTC
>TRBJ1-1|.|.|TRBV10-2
CASSEGDLLKAFF
TGCGCCAGCAGTGAGGGAGACCTACTCAAAGCTTTCTTT
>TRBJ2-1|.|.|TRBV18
CASSTTDLSYNEQFF
TGTGCCAGCTCGACAACGGACTTATCCTACAATGAGCAGTTCTTC
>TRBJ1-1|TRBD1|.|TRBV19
CASTTEQGAAEAFF
TGTGCCAGTACTACAGAACAGGGGGCTGCTGAAGCTTTCTTT
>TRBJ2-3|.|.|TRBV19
CASSMNRNTDTQYF
TGTGCCAGTAGTATGAACAGGAACACAGATACGCAGTATTTT
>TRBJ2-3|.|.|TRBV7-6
CASSLPGSDLGGHTQYF
TGTGCCAGCAGCCTCCCAGGAAGCGACTTGGGGGGGCATACGCAGTATTTT
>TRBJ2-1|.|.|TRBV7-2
CASSSARQRYNEQFF
TGTGCCAGCAGCTCTGCGCGTCAGCGGTACAATGAGCAGTTCTTC
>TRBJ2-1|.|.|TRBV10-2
CASSEGGGPYNEQFF
TGCGCCAGCAGTGAGGGGGGGGGCCCCTACAATGAGCAGTTCTTC
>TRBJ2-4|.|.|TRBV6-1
CASSDSGIWIQYF
TGTGCCAGCAGTGATTCAGGGATTTGGATTCAGTACTTC
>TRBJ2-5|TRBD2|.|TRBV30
CAWGTSFETQYF
TGTGCCTGGGGGACTAGCTTTGAGACCCAGTACTTC
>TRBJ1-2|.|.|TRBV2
CASLGTIRGWGYTF
TGTGCCAGCCTGGGGACAATTCGAGGGTGGGGCTACACCTTC
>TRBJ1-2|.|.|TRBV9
CASSPGGGSGYTF
TGTGCCAGCAGCCCCGGGGGGGGAAGTGGCTACACCTTC
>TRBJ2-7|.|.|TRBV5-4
CASSQQNRYEQYF
TGTGCCAGCAGCCAACAGAACCGCTACGAGCAGTACTTC
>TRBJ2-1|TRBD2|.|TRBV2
CASKRGGRSYNEQFF
TGTGCCAGCAAACGGGGGGGTCGCTCCTACAATGAGCAGTTCTTC
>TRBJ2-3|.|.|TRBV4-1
CASSHGPSTDTQYF
TGCGCCAGCAGCCATGGGCCTTCCACAGATACGCAGTATTTT
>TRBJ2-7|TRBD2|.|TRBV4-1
CASSQVLAGDPEQYF
TGCGCCAGCAGCCAAGTGCTAGCGGGAGACCCCGAGCAGTACTTC
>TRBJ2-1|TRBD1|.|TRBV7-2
CASSPRAGRLPQGEQFF
TGTGCCAGCAGCCCAAGGGCAGGGCGTCTACCACAGGGGGAGCAGTTCTTC
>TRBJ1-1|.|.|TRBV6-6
CASSFSPGVNTEAFF
TGTGCCAGCAGTTTCTCTCCGGGGGTTAACACTGAAGCTTTCTTT
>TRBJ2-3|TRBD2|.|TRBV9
CASSDRSGGLSTDTQYF
TGTGCCAGCAGCGACCGTAGCGGGGGCCTCAGCACAGATACGCAGTATTTT
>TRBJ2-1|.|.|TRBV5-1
CASSPTGSSYNEQFF
TGCGCCAGCAGTCCAACAGGGAGCTCCTACAATGAGCAGTTCTTC
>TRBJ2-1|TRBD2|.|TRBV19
CASSMPGLLAGVSNEQFF
TGTGCCAGTAGTATGCCGGGACTCTTAGCGGGAGTTAGCAATGAGCAGTTCTTC
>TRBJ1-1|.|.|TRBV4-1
CASSQEWGRTEAFF
TGCGCCAGCAGCCAAGAGTGGGGGCGAACTGAAGCTTTCTTT
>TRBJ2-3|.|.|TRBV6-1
CASSRTYSSTDTQYF
TGTGCCAGCAGTAGGACATACTCTAGCACAGATACGCAGTATTTT
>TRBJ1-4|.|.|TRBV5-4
CASSQALNEKLFF
TGTGCCAGCAGCCAGGCCCTTAATGAAAAACTGTTTTTT
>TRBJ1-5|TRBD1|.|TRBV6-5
CASSAQGARQPQHF
TGTGCCAGCAGTGCACAGGGGGCCAGGCAGCCCCAGCATTTT